This TCR beta chain was identified in a study of OX40 agonist ivuxolimab in advanced cancers. Study details: As their treatment, patients were administered ivuxolimab, an agonistic anti-OX40 (CD134) antibody.

Assay used: immunoSEQ multiplex PCR; TCRdb lists only in-frame clones, some missing. The data hold about 53,000 clones, with about 88% observed a single time. Blood draws occurred at baseline, cycle 4 day 1, and cycle 7 day 1. V dropped 3 bases and J dropped 1 base, with 10 bases sitting between them. The V gene's germline CDR1 is GTSNPN and CDR2 SVGIG (reference sequence). CDR3 length: 14 amino acids. The sequence was obtained from an adult with an advanced solid tumor such as melanoma, head and neck, liver or kidney cancer. This material consisted of CD4+ or CD8+ T cells sorted from blood, taken in a trial of the OX40 agonist ivuxolimab. The V gene is TRBV30, the J gene TRBJ1-5; D may be TRBD1 (6 bases). CDR3 nucleotide sequence: TGTGCCTGGAGCTCAGGGGCGAGCAATCAGCCCCAGCATTTT. Encoded protein: CAWSSGASNQPQHF.